Listed below are T cell receptor beta chains from one sample, sequenced in a study of CD8 T cells in ankylosing spondylitis. MiXCR was run by TCRdb on the 5' RACE reads, yielding one entry per CDR3 protein. Of around 210,000 distinct CDR3 sequences in the sample, 7.5% to 9.5% are singletons; the top ten hold around 4.9%. Material: blood, either unsorted or a sorted T cell fraction (not recorded which). The receptors were sampled from a female donor with ankylosing spondylitis or in good health (not recorded which). Both conserved end residues are part of each CDR3. Expanded clones are given a class, and other clones once, few, many or no size at all.

v_call	clone_size	j_call	cdr3_aa
TRBV27	many	TRBJ1-3	CASSPGAGRISSGNTIYF
TRBV28	few	TRBJ1-2	CASRAPSGHISDGYTF
TRBV9	many	TRBJ2-2	CASSERANTGELFF
TRBV5-1	many	TRBJ2-7	CASSLEGAGGYEQYF
TRBV29-1	many	TRBJ2-3	CSVNQGGADTQYF
TRBV30	many	TRBJ1-1	CAWSFYRNTEAFF
TRBV12-3/TRBV12-4	many	TRBJ2-7	CASSLRASYEQYF
TRBV5-1	many	TRBJ2-5	CASSLTGRETQYF
TRBV20-1	.	TRBJ2-3	CSAMPPRGGTDTQYF
TRBV5-1	many	TRBJ2-5	CASRPELAGWEGETQYF
TRBV5-1	many	TRBJ2-3	CASSFPAGGEDTQYF
TRBV6-2/TRBV6-3	.	TRBJ1-5	CVSGPPRDSVQPQHF
TRBV29-1	many	TRBJ2-5	CSVEGGLAFKETQYF
TRBV20-1	many	TRBJ2-1	CSASFRRDRGQDEQFF
TRBV4-3	many	TRBJ2-2	CASSQESGGLNTGELFF
TRBV29-1	many	TRBJ2-1	CSVDSGGVRDEQFF
TRBV7-9	many	TRBJ2-2	CASSLIIGELFF